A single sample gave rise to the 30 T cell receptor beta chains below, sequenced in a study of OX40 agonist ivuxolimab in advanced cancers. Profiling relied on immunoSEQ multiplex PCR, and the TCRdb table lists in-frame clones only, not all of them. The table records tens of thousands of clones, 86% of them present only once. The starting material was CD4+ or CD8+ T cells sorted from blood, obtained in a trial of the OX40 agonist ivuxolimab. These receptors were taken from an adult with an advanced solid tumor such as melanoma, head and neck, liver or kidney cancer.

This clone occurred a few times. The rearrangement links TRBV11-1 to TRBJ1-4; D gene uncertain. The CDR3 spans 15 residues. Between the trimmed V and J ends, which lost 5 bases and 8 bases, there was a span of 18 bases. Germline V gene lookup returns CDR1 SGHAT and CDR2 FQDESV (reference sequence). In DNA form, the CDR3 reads TGTGCCAGCAGCCCGCGCCAGGCCCCTCCGGAAAAACTGTTTTTT. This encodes CASSPRQAPPEKLFF.

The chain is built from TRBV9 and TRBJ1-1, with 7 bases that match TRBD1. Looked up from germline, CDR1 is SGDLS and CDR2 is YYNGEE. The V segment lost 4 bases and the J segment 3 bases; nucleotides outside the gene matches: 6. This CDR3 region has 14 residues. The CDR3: CASSPWDSHTEAFF. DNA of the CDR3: TGTGCCAGCAGCCCCTGGGACAGCCACACTGAAGCTTTCTTT. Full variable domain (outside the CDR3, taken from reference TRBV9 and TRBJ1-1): DSGVTQTPKHLITATGQRVTLRCSPRSGDLSVYWYQQSLDQGLQFLIQYYNGEERAKGNILERFSAQQFPDLHSELNLSSLELGDSALYFCASSPWDSHTEAFFGQGTRLTVV.

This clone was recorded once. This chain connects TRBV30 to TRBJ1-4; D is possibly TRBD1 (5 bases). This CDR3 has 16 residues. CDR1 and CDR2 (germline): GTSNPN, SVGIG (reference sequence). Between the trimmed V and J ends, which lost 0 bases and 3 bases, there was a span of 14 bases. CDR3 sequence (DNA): TGTGCCTGGAGTGTACCCCGGGACGGAGCTAATGAAAAACTGTTTTTT. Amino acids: CAWSVPRDGANEKLFF.

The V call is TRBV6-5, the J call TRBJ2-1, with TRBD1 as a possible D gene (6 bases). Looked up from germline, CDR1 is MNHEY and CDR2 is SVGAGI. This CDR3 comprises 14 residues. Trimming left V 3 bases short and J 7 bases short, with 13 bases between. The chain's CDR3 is CASSYGDMENEQFF. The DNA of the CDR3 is TGTGCCAGCAGTTATGGGGACATGGAGAATGAGCAGTTCTTC.

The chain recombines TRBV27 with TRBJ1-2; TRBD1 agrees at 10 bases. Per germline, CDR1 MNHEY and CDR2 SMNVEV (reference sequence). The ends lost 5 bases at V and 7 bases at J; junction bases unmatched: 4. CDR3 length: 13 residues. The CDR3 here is CASSRQGAGGYTF. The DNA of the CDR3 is TGTGCCAGCAGTAGACAGGGGGCAGGTGGCTACACCTTC.

The CDR3 region is CASSRPGLAPYNEQFF. CDR3 DNA sequence: TGTGCCAGCAGCAGGCCGGGACTAGCGCCCTACAATGAGCAGTTCTTC. The rearrangement links TRBV7-2 to TRBJ2-1; 10 bases match TRBD2. The CDR3 runs 16 residues. Trimming cost V 5 bases and J 2 bases; bases outside gene matches: 6. Germline V gene lookup returns CDR1 SGHTA and CDR2 FQGNSA.

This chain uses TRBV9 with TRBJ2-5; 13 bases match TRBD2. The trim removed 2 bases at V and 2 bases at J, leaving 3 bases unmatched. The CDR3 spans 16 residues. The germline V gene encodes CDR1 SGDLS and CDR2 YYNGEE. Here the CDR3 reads CASSVGTSGKQETQYF. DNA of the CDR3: TGTGCCAGCAGCGTGGGGACTAGCGGGAAGCAAGAGACCCAGTACTTC.

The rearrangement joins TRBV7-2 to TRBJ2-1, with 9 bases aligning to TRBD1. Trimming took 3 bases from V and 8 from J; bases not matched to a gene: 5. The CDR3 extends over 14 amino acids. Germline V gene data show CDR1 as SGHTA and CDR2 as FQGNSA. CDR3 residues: CASSFGTGRDEQFF. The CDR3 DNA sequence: TGTGCCAGCAGCTTCGGGACAGGGAGGGATGAGCAGTTCTTC.

The CDR3 reads CASNSRDPGELFF. The DNA for the CDR3 is TGTGCCAGCAACTCCCGGGACCCCGGGGAGCTGTTTTTT. The chain joins TRBV11-3 to TRBJ2-2, with D perhaps matching TRBD1 or TRBD2 (5 bases each). The V and J ends lost 7 bases and 6 bases respectively, with 12 bases between them. CDR3 length: 13 residues. Germline lookup yields CDR1 SGHNT and CDR2 YENEEA.

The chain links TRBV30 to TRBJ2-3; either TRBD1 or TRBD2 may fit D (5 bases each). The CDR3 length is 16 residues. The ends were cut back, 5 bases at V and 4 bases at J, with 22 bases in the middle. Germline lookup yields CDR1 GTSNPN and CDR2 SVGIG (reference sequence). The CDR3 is CAWGVGGGLLADTQYF. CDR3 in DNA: TGTGCCTGGGGGGTTGGGGGTGGATTGTTGGCAGATACGCAGTATTTT.

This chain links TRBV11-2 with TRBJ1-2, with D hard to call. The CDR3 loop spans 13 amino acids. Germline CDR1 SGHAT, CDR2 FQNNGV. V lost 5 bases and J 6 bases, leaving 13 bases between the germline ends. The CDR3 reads CASSPQIGDGYTF. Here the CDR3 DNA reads TGTGCCAGCAGCCCCCAAATCGGCGATGGCTACACCTTC.

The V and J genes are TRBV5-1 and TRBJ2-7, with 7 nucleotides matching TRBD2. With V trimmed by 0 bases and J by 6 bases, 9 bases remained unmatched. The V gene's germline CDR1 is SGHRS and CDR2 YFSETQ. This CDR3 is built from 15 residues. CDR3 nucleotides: TGCGCCAGCAGCTTGGAGGGGCGGGAGCTAGGCGAGCAGTACTTC. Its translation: CASSLEGRELGEQYF.

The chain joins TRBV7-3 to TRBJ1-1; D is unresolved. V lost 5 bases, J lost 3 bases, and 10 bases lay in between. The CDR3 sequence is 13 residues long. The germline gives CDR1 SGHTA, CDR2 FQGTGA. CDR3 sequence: CASSPHQYTEAFF. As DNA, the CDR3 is TGTGCCAGCAGCCCCCATCAGTACACTGAAGCTTTCTTT.

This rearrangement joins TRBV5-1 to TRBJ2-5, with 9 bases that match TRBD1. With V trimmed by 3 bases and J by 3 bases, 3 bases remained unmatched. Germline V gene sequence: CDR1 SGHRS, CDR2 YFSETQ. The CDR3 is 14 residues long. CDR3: CASSSTGGEETQYF. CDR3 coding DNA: TGCGCCAGCAGCTCAACAGGGGGCGAAGAGACCCAGTACTTC.

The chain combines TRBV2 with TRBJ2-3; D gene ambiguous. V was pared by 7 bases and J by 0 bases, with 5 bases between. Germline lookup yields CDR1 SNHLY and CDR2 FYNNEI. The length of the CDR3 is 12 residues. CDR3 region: CASIPSTDTQYF. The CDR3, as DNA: TGTGCCAGCATTCCTAGCACAGATACGCAGTATTTT. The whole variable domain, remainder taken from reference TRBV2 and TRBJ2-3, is EPEVTQTPSHQVTQMGQEVILRCVPISNHLYFYWYRQILGQKVEFLVSFYNNEISEKSEIFDDQFSVERPDGSNFTLKIRSTKLEDSAMYFCASIPSTDTQYFGPGTRLTVL.

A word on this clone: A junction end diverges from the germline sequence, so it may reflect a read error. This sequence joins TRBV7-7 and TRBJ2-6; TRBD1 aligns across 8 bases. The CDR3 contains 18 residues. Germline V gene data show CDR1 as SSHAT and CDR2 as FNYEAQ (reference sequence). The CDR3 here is CASSLGSGQGSGANVLTF. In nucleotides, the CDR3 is TGTGCTAGCAGCTTAGGTTCCGGACAGGGATCTGGGGCCAACGTCCTGACTTTC.

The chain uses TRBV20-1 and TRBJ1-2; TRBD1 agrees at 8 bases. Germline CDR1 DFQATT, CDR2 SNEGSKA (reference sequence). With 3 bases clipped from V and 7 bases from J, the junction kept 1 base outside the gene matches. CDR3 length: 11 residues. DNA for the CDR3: TGCAGTGCTAGCGACAGGGGTGGCTACACCTTC. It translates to CSASDRGGYTF.

CDR3 DNA sequence: TGTGCCAGCAGCCCAGGGGGCGCGAACATTCAGTACTTC. Encoded protein: CASSPGGANIQYF. V usage is TRBV6-6 and J usage is TRBJ2-4; 8 bases map to TRBD1. There are 13 residues in the CDR3. V lost 6 bases and J lost 7; bases outside the gene matches: 5. Germline CDR1 reads MNHNY; CDR2 reads SVGAGI (reference sequence).

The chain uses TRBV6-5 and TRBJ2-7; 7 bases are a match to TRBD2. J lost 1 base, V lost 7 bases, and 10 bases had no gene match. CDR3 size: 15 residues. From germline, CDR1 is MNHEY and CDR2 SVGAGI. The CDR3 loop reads CASKARREWSYEQYF. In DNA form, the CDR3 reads TGTGCCAGCAAAGCGAGGCGGGAGTGGTCCTACGAGCAGTACTTC.

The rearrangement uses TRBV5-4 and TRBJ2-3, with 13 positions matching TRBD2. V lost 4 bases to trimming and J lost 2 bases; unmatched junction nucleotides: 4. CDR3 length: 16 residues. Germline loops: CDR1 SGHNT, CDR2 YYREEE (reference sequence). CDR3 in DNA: TGTGCCAGCAGCGGGGGACTAGCGGGACTCACAGATACGCAGTATTTT. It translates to CASSGGLAGLTDTQYF.

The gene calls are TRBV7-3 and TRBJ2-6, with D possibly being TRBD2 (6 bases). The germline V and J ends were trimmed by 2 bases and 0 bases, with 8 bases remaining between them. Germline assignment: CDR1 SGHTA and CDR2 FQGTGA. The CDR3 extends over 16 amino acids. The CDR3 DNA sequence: TGTGCCAGCAGCTTAGCGGGGCTCTCTGGGGCCAACGTCCTGACTTTC. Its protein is CASSLAGLSGANVLTF.

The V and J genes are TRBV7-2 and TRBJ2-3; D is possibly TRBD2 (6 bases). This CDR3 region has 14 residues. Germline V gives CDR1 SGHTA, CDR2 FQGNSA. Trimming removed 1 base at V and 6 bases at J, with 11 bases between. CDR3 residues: CASSLGGIRDTQYF. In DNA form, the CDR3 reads TGTGCCAGCAGCTTAGGCGGGATAAGGGATACGCAGTATTTT.

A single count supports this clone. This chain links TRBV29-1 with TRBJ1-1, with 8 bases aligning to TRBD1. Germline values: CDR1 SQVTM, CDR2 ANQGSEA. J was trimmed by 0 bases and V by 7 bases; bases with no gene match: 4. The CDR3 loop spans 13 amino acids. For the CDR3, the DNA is TGCAGCGGGGGGACAGGTTTGAACACTGAAGCTTTCTTT. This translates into CSGGTGLNTEAFF.

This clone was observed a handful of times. CDR3 region: CASSLQLSSYEQYF. In DNA form, the CDR3 reads TGTGCCAGCAGTTTACAGCTGTCGTCCTACGAGCAGTACTTC. The chain is built from TRBV7-2 and TRBJ2-7; D call uncertain. Trimming shortened V by 6 bases and J by 1 base, and 13 bases separated the two germline ends. The CDR3 runs to 14 residues. The germline gives CDR1 SGHTA, CDR2 FQGNSA.

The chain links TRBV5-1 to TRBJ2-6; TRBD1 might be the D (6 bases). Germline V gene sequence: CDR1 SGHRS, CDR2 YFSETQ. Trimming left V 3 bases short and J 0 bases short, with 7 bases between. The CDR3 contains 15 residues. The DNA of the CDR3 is TGCGCCAGCAGCTCACAGGGCTCTGGGGCCAACGTCCTGACTTTC. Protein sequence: CASSSQGSGANVLTF.

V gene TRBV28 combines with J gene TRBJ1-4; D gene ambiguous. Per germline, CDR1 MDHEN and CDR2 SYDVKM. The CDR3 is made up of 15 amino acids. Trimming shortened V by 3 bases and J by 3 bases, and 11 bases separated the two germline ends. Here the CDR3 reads CASSFGSASNEKLFF. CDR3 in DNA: TGTGCCAGCAGTTTCGGGAGCGCTTCTAATGAAAAACTGTTTTTT.

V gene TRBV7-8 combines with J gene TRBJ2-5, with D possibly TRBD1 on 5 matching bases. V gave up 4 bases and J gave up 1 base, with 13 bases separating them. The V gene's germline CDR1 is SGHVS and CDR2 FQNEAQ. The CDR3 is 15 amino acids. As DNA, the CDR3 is TGTGCCAGCAGCTCCAATCAGGGCTTCCAAGAGACCCAGTACTTC. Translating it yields CASSSNQGFQETQYF.

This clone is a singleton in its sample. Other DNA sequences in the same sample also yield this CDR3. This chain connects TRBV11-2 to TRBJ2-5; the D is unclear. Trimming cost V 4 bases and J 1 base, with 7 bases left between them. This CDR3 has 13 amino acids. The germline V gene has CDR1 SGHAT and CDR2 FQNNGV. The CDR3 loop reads CASSSLSQETQYF. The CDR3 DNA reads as TGTGCCAGCAGCTCCCTGAGCCAAGAGACCCAGTACTTC.

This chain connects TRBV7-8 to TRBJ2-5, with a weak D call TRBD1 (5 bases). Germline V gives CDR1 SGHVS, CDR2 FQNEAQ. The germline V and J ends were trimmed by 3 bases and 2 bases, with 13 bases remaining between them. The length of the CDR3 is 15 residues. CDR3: CASSFRQLGQETQYF. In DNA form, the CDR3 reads TGTGCCAGCAGCTTTAGACAGTTGGGTCAAGAGACCCAGTACTTC.

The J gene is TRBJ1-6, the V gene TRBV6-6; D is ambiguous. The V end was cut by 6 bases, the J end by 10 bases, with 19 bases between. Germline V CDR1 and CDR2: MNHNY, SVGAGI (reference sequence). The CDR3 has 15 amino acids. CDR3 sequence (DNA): TGTGCCAGCAGGCTCCTACCGGACCGAGTGTCACCCCTCCACTTT. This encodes CASRLLPDRVSPLHF.